Below are 18 T cell receptor beta chains sequenced from a single sample in a study of blood T cell repertoires in COVID-19. The table came from immunoSEQ multiplex PCR; TCRdb's copy has only in-frame clones and leaves some out. The table records some 82,000 clones, roughly nine tenths of them present only once. Sequencing input: peripheral blood. The origin of the receptors is a woman aged 45 to 65 in a cohort sampled during active COVID-19.

The chain employs TRBV19 and TRBJ1-6, with 8 nucleotides matching TRBD1. V gave up 3 bases and J gave up 10 bases; unmatched junction bases: 11. The length of the CDR3 is 16 residues. Germline assignment: CDR1 LNHDA and CDR2 SQIVND (reference sequence). CDR3 DNA: TGTGCCAGTAGTATCTTATCGCCGGACAGGGTCTCACCCCTCCACTTT. This translates into CASSILSPDRVSPLHF.

The chain combines TRBV2 with TRBJ1-2; D not resolved. V lost 6 bases and J lost 2, with 13 bases in between. The germline CDR1 and CDR2 sequences are SNHLY and FYNNEI. This CDR3 is 14 amino acids long. CDR3 in amino acids: CASRGLIGNYGYTF. Here the CDR3 DNA reads TGTGCCAGCAGAGGCCTAATCGGGAACTATGGCTACACCTTC.

This clone appeared once. J is TRBJ1-2 and V is TRBV3-1 (or the pseudogene TRBV3-2); TRBD1 might be the D (6 bases). The CDR3 is made up of 14 amino acids. Germline loops: CDR1 LGHDT, CDR2 YNNKEL (reference sequence). V lost 3 bases to trimming and J lost 6 bases, with 14 bases between them. The CDR3 loop reads CASSHTDSSNGYTF. CDR3 sequence (DNA): TGTGCCAGCAGCCATACGGACAGCTCAAATGGCTACACCTTC.

This chain uses TRBV5-1 with TRBJ1-1; a possible D gene is TRBD1 (5 bases). The V end lost 0 bases, the J end lost 0 bases, and 9 bases lay between the germline ends. Per germline, CDR1 SGHRS and CDR2 YFSETQ. The CDR3 has 15 residues. The CDR3 spells CASSLGAGLNTEAFF. In nucleotides, the CDR3 is TGCGCCAGCAGCTTGGGTGCAGGGCTGAACACTGAAGCTTTCTTT.

The chain links TRBV6-5 to TRBJ1-6; D possibly corresponds to TRBD1 (6 bases). Germline V gene data show CDR1 as MNHEY and CDR2 as SVGAGI. The V end lost 5 bases, the J end lost 9 bases, and 14 bases lay between the germline ends. The CDR3 is 14 amino acids. The CDR3 DNA reads TGTGCCAGCAGTACTAAGACAGGCTCTTCACCCCTCCACTTT. Its protein product is CASSTKTGSSPLHF.

The chain uses TRBV7-9 and TRBJ2-2; possibly TRBD2 for D (6 bases). CDR3 length equals 13 residues. Germline V gene sequence: CDR1 SEHNR, CDR2 FQNEAQ (reference sequence). V was shortened by 5 bases and J by 6 bases, with 10 bases between the two germline ends. Here the CDR3 DNA reads TGTGCCAGCAGCAATGGCGGGGCCGGGGAGCTGTTTTTT. Protein sequence: CASSNGGAGELFF.

This chain connects TRBV5-4 to TRBJ2-3, with TRBD2 as a possible D gene (5 bases). This CDR3 contains 14 residues. Germline CDR1 reads SGHNT; CDR2 reads YYREEE (reference sequence). The V and J ends lost 4 bases and 1 base respectively, with 10 bases between them. The CDR3 DNA reads TGTGCCAGCAGCCACAGCGGACGCACAGATACGCAGTATTTT. Its protein product is CASSHSGRTDTQYF.

The DNA of the CDR3 is TGTGCCAGCAGCTCCGACTCCCTGAACACTGAAGCTTTCTTT. As protein: CASSSDSLNTEAFF. The chain recombines TRBV7-9 with TRBJ1-1, with D hard to call. V dropped 4 bases and J dropped 0 bases, with 9 bases sitting between them. Germline V gives CDR1 SEHNR, CDR2 FQNEAQ (reference sequence). This CDR3 region has 14 residues.

The rearrangement links TRBV18 to TRBJ2-3, with D possibly matching TRBD2 (7 bases). Trimming took 3 bases from V and 2 from J, leaving 18 bases between them. This CDR3 region has 17 residues. CDR1 is KGHSH and CDR2 is LQKENI in the germline V gene. The DNA of the CDR3 is TGTGCCAGCTCACCTGGCGGGGGCCGCATTTACACAGATACGCAGTATTTT. This encodes CASSPGGGRIYTDTQYF.

The chain recombines TRBV6-5 with TRBJ2-7; 7 bases align to TRBD1. CDR3 length: 14 residues. From germline, CDR1 is MNHEY and CDR2 SVGAGI. V dropped 6 bases and J dropped 2; count of bases not matched to a gene: 7. CDR3 DNA: TGTGCCAGCAGGGACAGGCTTCCCGCCTACGAGCAGTACTTC. It is translated as CASRDRLPAYEQYF.

The chain combines TRBV27 with TRBJ1-6; tentatively, D is TRBD1 (6 bases). CDR3 length equals 16 residues. CDR1 and CDR2 (germline): MNHEY, SMNVEV (reference sequence). The ends were cut back, 4 bases at V and 7 bases at J, with 17 bases in the middle. The CDR3 nucleotides are TGTGCCAGCAGTTCGAGTAGCAGGGGTCGGAATTCACCCCTCCACTTT. This codes for CASSSSSRGRNSPLHF.

The chain combines TRBV3-1 (or the pseudogene TRBV3-2) with TRBJ2-7, with 7 nucleotides matching TRBD1. With V trimmed by 3 bases and J by 3 bases, 8 bases remained unmatched. The CDR3 is 15 amino acids. Germline V gives CDR1 LGHDT, CDR2 YNNKEL (reference sequence). DNA of the CDR3: TGTGCCAGCAGCCACCTCCGACAGGGCTACTACGAGCAGTACTTC. Its translation is CASSHLRQGYYEQYF.

The rearrangement links TRBV13 to TRBJ2-7; 9 nucleotides match TRBD1. The CDR3 runs 16 residues. The trim removed 5 bases at V and 2 bases at J, leaving 10 bases unmatched. From germline, CDR1 is PRHDT and CDR2 FYEKMQ (reference sequence). CDR3 amino acids: CASSLSGQGFTYEQYF. Written as DNA, the CDR3 is TGTGCCAGCAGCCTCTCGGGACAGGGTTTTACCTACGAGCAGTACTTC. Supplemented by reference TRBV13 and TRBJ2-7, the full variable domain reads AAGVIQSPRHLIKEKRETATLKCYPIPRHDTVYWYQQGPGQDPQFLISFYEKMQSDKGSIPDRFSAQQFSDYHSELNMSSLELGDSALYFCASSLSGQGFTYEQYFGPGTRLTVT.

This clone came up once. The chain has TRBV28 and TRBJ2-1; no firm D call. This CDR3 is 13 amino acids long. V was trimmed by 1 base and J by 10 bases, leaving 11 bases between them. Germline loops: CDR1 MDHEN, CDR2 SYDVKM. The CDR3 coding sequence is TGTGCCAGCAGTTTATTAGGAGCGATGGAGCAGTTCTTC. Translation gives CASSLLGAMEQFF.

The J gene is TRBJ1-5, the V gene TRBV19, with 7 bases matching TRBD1. Germline loops: CDR1 LNHDA, CDR2 SQIVND (reference sequence). J lost 9 bases, V lost 11 bases, and 13 bases had no gene match. This CDR3 spans 13 amino acids. The CDR3 bases are TGTGCCGCCCGGGACAGAGCCTATGGGCCCCAGCATTTT. It specifies CAARDRAYGPQHF.

The chain links TRBV5-1 to TRBJ1-5; D perhaps matches TRBD1 (5 bases). CDR3 length equals 14 residues. Trimming pared 0 bases from V and 5 bases from J, leaving 9 bases between. Per germline, CDR1 SGHRS and CDR2 YFSETQ. CDR3 DNA sequence: TGCGCCAGCAGCTTGGGGGGGGGAGATCAGCCCCAGCATTTT. Amino acids: CASSLGGGDQPQHF.

The table lists this clone with a count of one. The J gene is TRBJ1-4, the V gene TRBV3-1 (or the pseudogene TRBV3-2); perhaps TRBD1 as D (5 bases). V lost 4 bases, J lost 4 bases, and 10 bases lay in between. The CDR3 runs to 14 residues. Per germline, CDR1 LGHDT and CDR2 YNNKEL (reference sequence). The CDR3 reads CASSPRGLNEKLFF. The CDR3 region has the DNA TGTGCCAGCAGCCCAAGGGGACTTAATGAAAAACTGTTTTTT.

This clone was found once. This chain uses TRBV29-1 with TRBJ1-2; 7 bases are a match to TRBD1. Trimming at V came to 7 bases and at J to 0 bases, leaving 5 bases not matched to a gene. The CDR3 sequence is 13 residues long. Germline V gene lookup returns CDR1 SQVTM and CDR2 ANQGSEA. In DNA, the CDR3 is TGCAGCGCAGGACAGGCAGCTAACTATGGCTACACCTTC. Translated: CSAGQAANYGYTF.